The 7 T cell receptor beta chains below come from one sample, sequenced in a study of T-cell reconstitution after alpha-beta-depleted transplantation in children. Library preparation (for TCRbeta) was performed with unique molecular identifiers. TCRdb re-called the PCR reads through MiXCR, storing one row per CDR3 protein. The table lists under 85,000 distinct CDR3 sequences, around 18% of them singletons, with around half in the top ten. This specimen consisted of PBMCs, mostly from graft donor cells, obtained 360 days after TCRalphabeta/CD19-depleted stem cell transplant. These receptors were collected from a male patient aged 2 to 9 who had a stem cell transplant for acute lymphoblastic leukemia, so the T cells may come from the graft donor.

This clonotype was detected only a few times. The chain carries TRBV10-2 and TRBJ2-3, with TRBD2 identical over 10 bases. The CDR3 runs to 16 residues. The V and J ends lost 5 bases and 1 base, in that order; junction bases with no gene match: 6. Per the germline V gene, CDR1 is WSHSY and CDR2 is SAAADI. The CDR3 here is CASSRAGGWGTDTQYF. DNA for the CDR3: TGCGCCAGCAGTAGAGCGGGAGGGTGGGGCACAGATACGCAGTATTTT.

This clonotype has ten or more counts. V is TRBV25-1 and J is TRBJ1-2; 7 bases align to TRBD1. The CDR3 totals 13 residues. V lost 1 base, J lost 7 bases, and 3 bases stayed unmatched. Germline CDR1 MGHDK, CDR2 SYGVNS. CDR3 sequence reads: CASSESAGGGYTF. The CDR3 DNA reads TGTGCCAGCAGTGAATCGGCAGGGGGTGGCTACACCTTC.

CDR3 region: CASQGSGRPNTQYF. The CDR3 coding sequence is TGTGCCAGCCAGGGTAGCGGGAGGCCAAATACGCAGTATTTT. The genes are TRBV12-3 or TRBV12-4 and TRBJ2-3, with 10 bases lining up with TRBD2. This CDR3 region has 14 residues. V dropped 8 bases and J dropped 7; count of bases not matched to a gene: 9.

This clonotype was counted a few times. The chain employs TRBV6-5 and TRBJ1-2, with D possibly matching TRBD1 (5 bases). This CDR3 has 14 amino acids. CDR1 and CDR2 from the germline V gene are MNHEY and SVGAGI. Trimming took 2 bases from V and 4 from J, leaving 11 bases between them. CDR3 loop: CASSYLTGVYGYTF. For the CDR3, the DNA is TGTGCCAGCAGTTACCTCACAGGAGTCTATGGCTACACCTTC.

The chain carries TRBV7-9 and TRBJ1-1; D gene ambiguous. The CDR3 has 15 amino acids. Germline CDR1 reads SEHNR; CDR2 reads FQNEAQ (reference sequence). V was clipped by 3 bases and J by 0 bases, with 11 bases between them. The CDR3 nucleotides are TGTGCCAGCAGCTTCCTCGTTAGCATGAACACTGAAGCTTTCTTT. Residues: CASSFLVSMNTEAFF.

This clonotype has more than one count but fewer than ten. V is TRBV10-3 and J is TRBJ2-2; D is uncertain. The CDR3 is 16 amino acids. CDR1 is ENHRY and CDR2 is SYGVKD in the germline V gene. The V end lost 3 bases, the J end lost 4 bases, and 15 bases lay between the germline ends. In DNA, the CDR3 is TGTGCCATCAGTGAAAGCGTCTCGGGTGGCACCGGGGAGCTGTTTTTT. Residues: CAISESVSGGTGELFF.

There are many counts of this clonotype. The DNA of the CDR3 is TGTGCCAGCAGCGGTCAAGGGGGGTTGGCCCAGTACTTC. Protein sequence: CASSGQGGLAQYF. The chain joins TRBV7-9 to TRBJ2-5; D is tentatively TRBD1 or TRBD2 (6 bases each). The V end lost 5 bases, the J end lost 9 bases, and 16 bases lay between the germline ends. The CDR3 spans 13 residues. Germline loops: CDR1 SEHNR, CDR2 FQNEAQ (reference sequence).